This entry lists 11 T cell receptor beta chains sequenced from one sample in a study of vaccination and CD4 T cells after COVID-19. Antigens of these TCRs are unknown. Cultured CD4+ T cells had their DNA profiled by the Oncomine TCR Beta short-read assay. In TCRdb, the PCR reads were re-called with MiXCR into one record per CDR3 protein. There are about 15,000 distinct CDR3 sequences in the sample; roughly 50% occur only once, and approximately 7.2% lies in the top ten. As for treatment: approximately 9-day PBMC culture with coronavirus spike peptide pools or control peptides (ViraFEST assay). Sequenced: CD4+ T cells from blood, cultured in vitro. These receptors originate from a human donor who had recovered from COVID-19.

V gene TRBV7-3 combines with J gene TRBJ2-1, with no clear D. Germline-derived CDR1 and CDR2 are SGHTA and FQGTGA. This CDR3 region has 12 residues. The germline V and J ends were trimmed by 4 bases and 10 bases, with 11 bases remaining between them. CDR3 in DNA: TGTGCCAGCAGCTCCTCCCGACTCGAGCAGTTCTTC. Encoded protein: CASSSSRLEQFF.

The genes are TRBV30 and TRBJ1-4; 7 bases match TRBD1. Per germline, CDR1 GTSNPN and CDR2 SVGIG (reference sequence). CDR3 length: 15 amino acids. The junction had 11 bases not matched to a gene; V was cut back by 3 bases and J by 7 bases. CDR3 in DNA: TGTGCCTGGAGAACCCAGGGGGGTACTGGTGAAAAACTGTTTTTT. As protein: CAWRTQGGTGEKLFF.

This clonotype was found a few times. The chain uses TRBV20-1 and TRBJ2-3; TRBD1 matches 8 bases. Germline values: CDR1 DFQATT, CDR2 SNEGSKA (reference sequence). This CDR3 has 15 amino acids. V lost 4 bases to trimming and J lost 0 bases; unmatched junction nucleotides: 6. The CDR3 nucleotides are TGCAGTGCTACAGCGGACAGGGTCAGCACAGATACGCAGTATTTT. Its protein is CSATADRVSTDTQYF.

This clonotype was counted a few times. The chain links TRBV15 to TRBJ1-2; unclear D gene. The CDR3 consists of 14 residues. V lost 0 bases and J lost 4, with 9 bases in between. CDR1 LNHNV and CDR2 YYDKDF come from the germline V gene (reference sequence). The CDR3 DNA follows: TGTGCCACCAGCAGAGAACGGACCTCCTATGGCTACACCTTC. This encodes CATSRERTSYGYTF.

The rearrangement joins TRBV28 to TRBJ2-1; D unclear. V was cut by 4 bases and J by 10 bases, with 14 bases left in between. CDR1 and CDR2 (germline): MDHEN, SYDVKM. The CDR3 loop spans 13 amino acids. The CDR3 spells CASSSRLSWEQFF. The CDR3 DNA reads TGTGCCAGCAGTTCCCGACTTAGTTGGGAGCAGTTCTTC.

This chain connects TRBV7-9 to TRBJ2-7; 15 bases line up with TRBD2. Germline trimming cut 0 bases from V and 11 bases from J; bases unmatched to any gene: 5. The CDR3 consists of 15 residues. Germline CDR1 and CDR2: SEHNR and FQNEAQ (reference sequence). The CDR3 DNA reads as TGTGCCAGCAGCTTAGCAGGACTAGCGGGAGGGCAAGAGTACTTC. Protein sequence: CASSLAGLAGGQEYF.

This clonotype is labeled medium-sized (0.01 to 0.1%). The CDR3 region has the DNA TGTGCCAGCAGTACTGACAATCAGCCCCAGCATTTT. The encoded protein is CASSTDNQPQHF. The genes are TRBV6-1 and TRBJ1-5; D unresolved. The CDR3 consists of 12 residues. V was trimmed by 5 bases and J by 3 bases, leaving 5 bases between them. Germline-derived CDR1 and CDR2 are MNHNS and SASEGT.

This clonotype was counted only a few times. J is TRBJ1-6 and V is TRBV6-1, with 8 bases fitting TRBD1. The CDR3 loop spans 13 amino acids. Looked up from germline, CDR1 is MNHNS and CDR2 is SASEGT. V shed 6 bases, J shed 9 bases, and the junction held 4 bases outside the gene matches. In DNA, the CDR3 is TGTGCCAGCAGAACACAGGGGGTTTCACCCCTCCACTTT. Its translation: CASRTQGVSPLHF.

This clonotype was counted only a few times. V is TRBV20-1 and J is TRBJ1-3; 9 bases fit TRBD1. CDR1 DFQATT and CDR2 SNEGSKA come from the germline V gene (reference sequence). This CDR3 is 13 amino acids long. V gave up 7 bases and J gave up 8 bases; unmatched junction bases: 9. CDR3 in DNA: TGCAGTGTTCCGACAGGGGGAGAGGACACCATATATTTT. Its protein product is CSVPTGGEDTIYF.

The chain carries TRBV4-1 and TRBJ2-1; 8 bases line up with TRBD2. Per germline, CDR1 MGHRA and CDR2 YSYEKL. The CDR3 is made up of 17 amino acids. J lost 9 bases, V lost 6 bases, and 19 bases had no gene match. CDR3 sequence: CASRPGLARAQVGEQFF. The DNA of the CDR3 is TGCGCCAGCAGACCCGGACTAGCCCGAGCACAGGTGGGTGAGCAGTTCTTC.

This sequence joins TRBV20-1 and TRBJ2-5; possible D gene TRBD1, 5 bases. CDR1 and CDR2 (germline): DFQATT, SNEGSKA (reference sequence). Trimming left V 0 bases short and J 6 bases short, with 14 bases between. The CDR3 is 14 amino acids. This chain's CDR3 is CSARDSQGKKTQYF. DNA for the CDR3: TGCAGTGCTAGAGATTCCCAGGGTAAAAAGACCCAGTACTTC.